This T cell receptor (beta chain) was identified during a study of cytomegalovirus exposure and HLA in healthy donors. About the research overall: Samples from HLA-typed donors yielded around 79 million unique TCRs in an early data release.

Notes on this clone: Its cognate antigen is unknown.

The study ran its PCR with 60 Vbeta and 13 Jbeta primers. TCRdb's copy holds only in-frame clones and misses some; the assay was immunoSEQ multiplex PCR. The table includes about 190,000 clones, roughly 80% detected once. Germline CDR1 reads SNHLY; CDR2 reads FYNNEI. The V end lost 6 bases, the J end lost 9 bases, and 12 bases lay between the germline ends. The length of the CDR3 is 12 residues. Whole-study results and caveats: What a later analysis showed was that several of the most significant clusters appeared linked to common viral pathogens. Available immune exposure information covered CMV serostatus only.

The sequence was collected from a woman younger than 45 in good health and CMV-seropositive. Input material: PBMCs. V and J are TRBV2 and TRBJ2-1; tentative D call: TRBD1 (6 bases). The CDR3 is CASRYTGTEQFF. The CDR3 DNA sequence: TGTGCCAGCAGATACACAGGGACTGAGCAGTTCTTC.